There are a few counts of the clone carrying this T cell receptor (beta chain). With 0 bases clipped from V and 7 bases from J, the junction kept 5 bases outside the gene matches. The CDR3 length is 14 residues. Germline V gene data show CDR1 as SGHNT and CDR2 as YYREEE (reference sequence). The data stem from a study of technical replicates of blood from a handful of donors. The assay was immunoSEQ multiplex PCR, and TCRdb's table has in-frame clones only and misses some. The sample lists about 49,000 clones; roughly nine tenths were seen once. This TCR derives from a human donor in good health. Some clones in this sample may be carry-over from other donors' samples. The chain is built from TRBV5-4 and TRBJ2-3, with 7 bases fitting TRBD2. The sample taken for sequencing was PBMCs. This CDR3 is CASSLESGANTQYF. CDR3 DNA sequence: TGTGCCAGCAGCTTGGAGAGCGGGGCCAATACGCAGTATTTT.